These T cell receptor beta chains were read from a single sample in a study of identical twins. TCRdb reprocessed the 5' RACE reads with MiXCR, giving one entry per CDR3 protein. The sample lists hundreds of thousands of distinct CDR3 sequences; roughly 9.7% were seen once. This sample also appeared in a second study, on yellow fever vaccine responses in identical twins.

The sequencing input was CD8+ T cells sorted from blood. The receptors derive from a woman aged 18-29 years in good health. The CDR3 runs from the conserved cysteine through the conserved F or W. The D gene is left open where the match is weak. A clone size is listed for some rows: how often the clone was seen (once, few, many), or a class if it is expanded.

CDR3 protein: CSARDFSGRDYEQYF; CDR3 DNA: TGCAGTGCTAGAGATTTTAGCGGGAGAGACTACGAGCAGTACTTC; J gene: TRBJ2-7; clone size: few; CDR3 length: 15; D gene: TRBD2; V gene: TRBV20-1
CDR3 protein: CASRFSGVNEQYF; CDR3 DNA: TGTGCCAGCAGATTCTCAGGGGTCAACGAGCAGTACTTC; J gene: TRBJ2-7; clone size: few; CDR3 length: 13; D gene: -; V gene: TRBV7-2
CDR3 protein: CASSSVTGGAETQYF; CDR3 DNA: TGTGCCAGCAGCTCCGTGACGGGAGGGGCGGAGACCCAGTACTTC; J gene: TRBJ2-5; clone size: -; CDR3 length: 15; D gene: TRBD2; V gene: TRBV7-2
CDR3 protein: CSVELYRDRQTSRSTDTQYF; CDR3 DNA: TGCAGCGTTGAATTGTATCGCGACAGACAAACATCCAGATCCACAGATACGCAGTATTTT; J gene: TRBJ2-3; clone size: many; CDR3 length: 20; D gene: -; V gene: TRBV29-1
CDR3 protein: CASSHTFRDNSYEQYF; CDR3 DNA: TGTGCCAGCAGCCACACCTTTCGGGATAACTCCTACGAGCAGTACTTC; J gene: TRBJ2-7; clone size: many; CDR3 length: 16; D gene: -; V gene: TRBV14
CDR3 protein: CASSYGLEGNEQFF; CDR3 DNA: TGTGCCAGCAGTTACGGTTTAGAGGGCAATGAGCAGTTCTTC; J gene: TRBJ2-1; clone size: many; CDR3 length: 14; D gene: -; V gene: TRBV6-2/TRBV6-3
CDR3 protein: CASSVWGSGNEQFF; CDR3 DNA: TGTGCCAGTAGTGTTTGGGGTAGCGGTAATGAGCAGTTCTTC; J gene: TRBJ2-1; clone size: -; CDR3 length: 14; D gene: -; V gene: TRBV19
CDR3 protein: CASRLAGGYNEQFF; CDR3 DNA: TGTGCCAGCAGATTAGCGGGGGGATACAATGAGCAGTTCTTC; J gene: TRBJ2-1; clone size: -; CDR3 length: 14; D gene: TRBD2; V gene: TRBV6-5
CDR3 protein: CASSSWADTYEQYF; CDR3 DNA: TGTGCCAGCAGCTCATGGGCAGACACCTACGAGCAGTACTTC; J gene: TRBJ2-7; clone size: -; CDR3 length: 14; D gene: -; V gene: TRBV5-5
CDR3 protein: CASSGDRMVSYNEQFF; CDR3 DNA: TGCGCCAGCAGTGGGGACAGGATGGTCTCCTACAATGAGCAGTTCTTC; J gene: TRBJ2-1; clone size: -; CDR3 length: 16; D gene: TRBD1; V gene: TRBV10-2
CDR3 protein: CSVGLSPTYEQYF; CDR3 DNA: TGCAGCGTCGGTCTGAGTCCTACCTACGAGCAGTACTTC; J gene: TRBJ2-7; clone size: few; CDR3 length: 13; D gene: -; V gene: TRBV29-1
CDR3 protein: CSARLGLAPGELFF; CDR3 DNA: TGCAGTGCTAGATTGGGACTGGCCCCTGGGGAGCTGTTTTTT; J gene: TRBJ2-2; clone size: many; CDR3 length: 14; D gene: -; V gene: TRBV20-1
CDR3 protein: CSARDPPGPLQETQYF; CDR3 DNA: TGCAGTGCTAGAGATCCGCCGGGTCCCTTACAAGAGACCCAGTACTTC; J gene: TRBJ2-5; clone size: few; CDR3 length: 16; D gene: -; V gene: TRBV20-1